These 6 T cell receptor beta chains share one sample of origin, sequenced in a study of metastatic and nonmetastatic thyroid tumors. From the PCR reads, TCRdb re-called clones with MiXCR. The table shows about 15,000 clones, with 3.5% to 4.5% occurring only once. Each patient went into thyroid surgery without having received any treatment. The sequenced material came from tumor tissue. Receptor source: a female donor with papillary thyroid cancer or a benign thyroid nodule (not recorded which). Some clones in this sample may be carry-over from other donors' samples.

In nucleotides, the CDR3 is TGTGCCAGCAGTGAAGATCACCGCAGGGAGTCTGAAGCTTTCTTT. Encoded protein: CASSEDHRRESEAFF. V is TRBV6-1 and J is TRBJ1-1, with a tentative D call TRBD1 (5 bases). Trimming pared 1 base from V and 6 bases from J, leaving 15 bases between. Germline loops: CDR1 MNHNS, CDR2 SASEGT. This CDR3 has 15 amino acids.

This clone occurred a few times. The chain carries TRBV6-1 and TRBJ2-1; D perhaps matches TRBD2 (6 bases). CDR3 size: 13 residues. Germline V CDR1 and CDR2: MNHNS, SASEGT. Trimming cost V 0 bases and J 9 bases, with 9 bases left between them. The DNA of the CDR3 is TGTGCCAGCAGTGAAGCGGCGGGGAGTGAGCAGTTCTTC. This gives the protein CASSEAAGSEQFF.

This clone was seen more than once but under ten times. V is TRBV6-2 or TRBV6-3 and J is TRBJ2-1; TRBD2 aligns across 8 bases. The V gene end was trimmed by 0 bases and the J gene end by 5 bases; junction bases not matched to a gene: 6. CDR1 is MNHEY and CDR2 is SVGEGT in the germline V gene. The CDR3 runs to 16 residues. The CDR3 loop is CASSYSRVAGNNEQFF. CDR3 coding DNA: TGTGCCAGCAGTTACTCGAGGGTAGCGGGGAACAATGAGCAGTTCTTC.

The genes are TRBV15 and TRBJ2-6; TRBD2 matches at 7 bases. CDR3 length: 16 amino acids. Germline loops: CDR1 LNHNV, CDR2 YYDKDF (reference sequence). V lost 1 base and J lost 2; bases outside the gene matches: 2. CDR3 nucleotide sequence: TGTGCCACCAGCAGAGGGGGGGGACCTGGGGCCAACGTCCTGACTTTC. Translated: CATSRGGGPGANVLTF.

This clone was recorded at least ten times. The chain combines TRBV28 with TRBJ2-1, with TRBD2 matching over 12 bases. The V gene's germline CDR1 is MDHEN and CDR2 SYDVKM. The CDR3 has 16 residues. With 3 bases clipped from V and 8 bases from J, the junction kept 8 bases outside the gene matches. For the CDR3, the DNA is TGTGCCAGCAGTTTGCCTAGCGGGAGGGCCATCTATGAGCAGTTCTTC. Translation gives CASSLPSGRAIYEQFF.

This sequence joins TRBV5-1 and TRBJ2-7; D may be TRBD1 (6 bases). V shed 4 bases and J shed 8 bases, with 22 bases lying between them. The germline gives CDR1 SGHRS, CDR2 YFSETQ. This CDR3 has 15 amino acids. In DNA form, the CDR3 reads TGCGCCAGCAGCCAACTTACAGGGTCCCCAGGGAAGCAGTACTTC. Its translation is CASSQLTGSPGKQYF.